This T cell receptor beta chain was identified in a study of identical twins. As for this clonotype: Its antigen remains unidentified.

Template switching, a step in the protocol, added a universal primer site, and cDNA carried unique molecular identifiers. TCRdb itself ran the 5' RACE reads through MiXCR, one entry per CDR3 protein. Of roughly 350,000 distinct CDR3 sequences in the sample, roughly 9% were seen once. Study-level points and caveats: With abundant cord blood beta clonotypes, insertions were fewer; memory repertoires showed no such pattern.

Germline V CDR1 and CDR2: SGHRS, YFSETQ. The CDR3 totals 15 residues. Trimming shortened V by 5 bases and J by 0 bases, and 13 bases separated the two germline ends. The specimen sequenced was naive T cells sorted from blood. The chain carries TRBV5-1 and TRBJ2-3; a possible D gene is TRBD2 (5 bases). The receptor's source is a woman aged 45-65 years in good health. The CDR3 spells CASRRAAGSTDTQYF. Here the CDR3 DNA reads TGCGCCAGCAGGAGGGCGGCGGGCAGCACAGATACGCAGTATTTT.